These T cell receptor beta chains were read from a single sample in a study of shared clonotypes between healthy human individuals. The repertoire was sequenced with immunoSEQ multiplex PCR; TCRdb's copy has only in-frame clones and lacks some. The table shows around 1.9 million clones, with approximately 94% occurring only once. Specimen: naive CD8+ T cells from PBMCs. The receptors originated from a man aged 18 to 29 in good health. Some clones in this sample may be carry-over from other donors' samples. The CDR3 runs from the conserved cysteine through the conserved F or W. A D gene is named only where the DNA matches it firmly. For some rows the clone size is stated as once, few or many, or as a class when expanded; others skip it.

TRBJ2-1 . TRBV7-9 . TGTGCCAGCAGCTTCCCAGTCATGAATGAGCAGTTCTTC CASSFPVMNEQFF
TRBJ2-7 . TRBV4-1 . TGCGCCAGCAGCCCCCTCGGGAGGGGGCGCAAAGAGCAGTACTTC CASSPLGRGRKEQYF
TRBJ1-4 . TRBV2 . TGTGCCAGCAGTGTATGGGGTGAAAAACTGTTTTTT CASSVWGEKLFF
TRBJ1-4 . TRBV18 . TGTGCCAGCTCACCACAGGGACGGATGAATGAAAAACTGTTTTTT CASSPQGRMNEKLFF
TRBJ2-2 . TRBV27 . TGTGCCAGCAGTTGGGGAAACGGGGAGCTGTTTTTT CASSWGNGELFF
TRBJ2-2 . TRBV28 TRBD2 TGTGCCAGCAGTGGGACTAGCGGGTTCTTGGACACCGGGGAGCTGTTTTTT CASSGTSGFLDTGELFF
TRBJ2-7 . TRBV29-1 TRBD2 TGCAGCGTTTTAGCGGGAGTCTCCTACGAGCAGTACTTC CSVLAGVSYEQYF
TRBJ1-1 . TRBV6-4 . TGTGCCAGCAGGCCAACAGGACGGCACCTGTCGTACACTGAAGCTTTCTTT CASRPTGRHLSYTEAFF
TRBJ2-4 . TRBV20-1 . TGCAGTGCCCCGTTGGGGATCGATCAGTACTTC CSAPLGIDQYF
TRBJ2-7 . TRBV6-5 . TGTGCCAGCAGTGGACTGGCGCCGACCTACGAGCAGTACTTC CASSGLAPTYEQYF
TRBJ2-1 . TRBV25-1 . TGTGCCAGCAGTGAAGTAACGTCTTACAATGAGCAGTTCTTC CASSEVTSYNEQFF
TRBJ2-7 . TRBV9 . TGTGCCAGCAGCGAGGGGAGCGGTCGCAGCGAGCAGTACTTC CASSEGSGRSEQYF
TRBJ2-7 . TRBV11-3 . TGTGCCAGCAGCTTAAGGGCAGGGCACCTGTACGAGCAGTACTTC CASSLRAGHLYEQYF
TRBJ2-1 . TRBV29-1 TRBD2 TGCAGCGTCCTTTGGCGGGAGGGCACCTCCTACAATGAGCAGTTCTTC CSVLWREGTSYNEQFF
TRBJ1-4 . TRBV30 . TGTGCCTGGAGACCAGTAGTGGACAAACTGTTTTTT CAWRPVVDKLFF
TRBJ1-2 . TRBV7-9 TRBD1 TGTGCCAGCAGCTCGACAGGGGCCGGCTACACCTTC CASSSTGAGYTF
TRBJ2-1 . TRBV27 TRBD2 TGTGCCAGCAGTTTATGGACTAGCGCCTACAATGAGCAGTTCTTC CASSLWTSAYNEQFF
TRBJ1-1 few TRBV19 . TGTGCCAGTAGTATAACAGTTTCCACTGAAGCTTTCTTT CASSITVSTEAFF